This T cell receptor (beta chain) was retrieved from a study of vaccination effects on CD4 cells after COVID-19. Turning to the study itself: Participants got two doses of BNT162b2 or mRNA-1273 vaccine.

Remarks on this clone: Its antigen is unidentified.

Assay used: immunoSEQ multiplex PCR; TCRdb lists only in-frame clones, some missing. The sample carries about 37,000 clones, roughly 74% recorded once. Cells that had been cultured for roughly eleven days were the source of isolated CD4+ T cells. Sequences were derived from CD4+ T cells from PBMCs cultured without peptide, sampled before COVID-19 vaccination. This clonotype was obtained from a human donor who received a COVID-19 vaccine.

The CDR3 loop is CASSVGTGPGQPQHF. Here the CDR3 DNA reads TGTGCCAGCAGCGTAGGTACAGGGCCCGGTCAGCCCCAGCATTTT. The J gene is TRBJ1-5, the V gene TRBV7-2; D possibly corresponds to TRBD1 (6 bases). Germline V CDR1 and CDR2: SGHTA, FQGNSA. The V end was cut by 5 bases, the J end by 6 bases, with 17 bases between. There are 15 residues in the CDR3.